The rows below give T cell receptor beta chains drawn from one sample of a study of human T cells and chemical hapten exposure. TCRdb redid the calling of the RACE reads with MiXCR, one entry per CDR3 protein. The table includes about 42,000 distinct CDR3 sequences, roughly 10% detected once. The source material was whole blood, sampled in connection with sensitization to the hapten diphenylcyclopropenone (DPC). The receptor source for this set is a woman aged 25 to 39 with alopecia areata. Some clones in this sample may be carry-over from other donors' samples. Both conserved end residues are part of each CDR3. A D gene is named only where the DNA matches it firmly. Size tells how often a clone was seen (once, few, many) or the class of an expanded clone, and some rows leave it out.

D gene	J gene	clone size	V gene	CDR3 length	CDR3 DNA	CDR3 protein
TRBD1	TRBJ2-1	many	TRBV6-6	14	TGTGCCAGCAGTTGGGGACAGGCCTACAATGAGCAGTTCTTC	CASSWGQAYNEQFF
TRBD1	TRBJ1-4	few	TRBV9	16	TGTGCCAGCAGCGTTTTGGGGACAGGGGCTAATGAAAAACTGTTTTTT	CASSVLGTGANEKLFF
.	TRBJ2-5	few	TRBV12-3/TRBV12-4	15	TGTGCCAGCAGTTCAGGACATTACGAGGGAGAGACCCAGTACTTC	CASSSGHYEGETQYF
.	TRBJ2-2	few	TRBV9	14	TGTGCCAGCAACGTCGATTGGAACACCGGGGAGCTGTTTTTT	CASNVDWNTGELFF
.	TRBJ1-4	many	TRBV27	14	TGTGCCAGCAGTAGAGAGGGAGGTACGGCAAAACTGTTTTTT	CASSREGGTAKLFF
TRBD1	TRBJ1-2	.	TRBV6-2/TRBV6-3	14	TGTGCCAGCAGTTACTACCGACAGGGGGAAGGCTACACCTTC	CASSYYRQGEGYTF
.	TRBJ2-6	many	TRBV4-3	16	TGCGCCAGCAGCCAAGATCAAGGGACTGGGGCCAACGTCCTGACTTTC	CASSQDQGTGANVLTF
TRBD2	TRBJ2-7	.	TRBV20-1	15	TGCAGTGCTAGCCAAGCACTAGCGGGGGGGCCGGAGCAGTACTTC	CSASQALAGGPEQYF
TRBD1	TRBJ1-2	few	TRBV7-2	15	TGTGCCAGCAGCGTCAGGACAGGGGGCTTTGACGGCTACACCTTC	CASSVRTGGFDGYTF
.	TRBJ2-7	few	TRBV28	12	TGTGCCAGCTTCGGGGTAGGATACGAGCAGTACTTC	CASFGVGYEQYF
.	TRBJ2-3	.	TRBV9	15	TGTGCCAGCAGCGACAGAGGTTATAGCACAGATACGCAGTATTTT	CASSDRGYSTDTQYF
.	TRBJ2-4	few	TRBV7-9	16	TGTGCCAGCAGCTTTCAAGGCGGGTTGGCCAAAAACATTCAGTACTTC	CASSFQGGLAKNIQYF
.	TRBJ2-6	few	TRBV30	14	TGTGCCTGGATGAGGGTCTCTGGGGCCAACGTCCTGACTTTC	CAWMRVSGANVLTF
.	TRBJ1-1	.	TRBV11-2	14	TGTGCCAGCAGCTTAGTCTCTGGGAACACTGAAGCTTTCTTT	CASSLVSGNTEAFF
TRBD2	TRBJ2-1	.	TRBV4-3	19	TGCGCCAGCAGCCAAGATCATCTAGCGGGGGCCCACCGGGAGCGGTGGCAGTTCTTC	CASSQDHLAGAHRERWQFF
TRBD1	TRBJ2-7	many	TRBV19	15	TGTGCCAGTACCTCCGGGACAGGGGGCTCCTACGAGCAGTACTTC	CASTSGTGGSYEQYF
.	TRBJ1-5	.	TRBV28	15	TGTGCCAGCAGTAAGACCGGGACGGCCAATCAGCCCCAGCATTTT	CASSKTGTANQPQHF
TRBD2	TRBJ2-7	few	TRBV7-2	17	TGTGCCAGCAGCTTATGGACCACTAGCGGGGGGCCGGACGAGCAGTACTTC	CASSLWTTSGGPDEQYF
TRBD1	TRBJ1-1	many	TRBV6-1	15	TGTGCCAGCAGTCCCCGGACAGGGGTATTCACTGAAGCTTTCTTT	CASSPRTGVFTEAFF
.	TRBJ1-6	.	TRBV6-2/TRBV6-3	17	TGTGCCAGCAGTTACGGCCCCGGGGTCACACACCATTCACCCCTCCACTTT	CASSYGPGVTHHSPLHF
TRBD1	TRBJ1-4	medium-sized	TRBV7-9	13	TGTGCCACCCGACAGGGAAGTGGTGAAAAACTGTTTTTT	CATRQGSGEKLFF
.	TRBJ2-1	.	TRBV5-4	14	TGTGCCAGCAGCTTGGTAGGGTCCTACAATGAGCAGTTCTTC	CASSLVGSYNEQFF
.	TRBJ2-2	.	TRBV7-8	17	TGTGCCAGCAGCTCCGTCATACAGCTACCGAACACCGGGGAGCTGTTTTTT	CASSSVIQLPNTGELFF
TRBD1	TRBJ1-6	few	TRBV12-3/TRBV12-4	14	TGTGCCAGCAGTGAGACAGGGGGTGGTTCACCCCTCCACTTT	CASSETGGGSPLHF
.	TRBJ1-1	few	TRBV7-9	13	TGTGCAACCAAACCTGGGGTGATCACTGAAGCTTTCTTT	CATKPGVITEAFF
TRBD1	TRBJ2-2	medium-sized	TRBV15	19	TGTGCCACCAGCGGGCGGCACAGGGGAGCCAGGGCCTTCACCGGGGAGCTGTTTTTT	CATSGRHRGARAFTGELFF
.	TRBJ1-1	few	TRBV19	13	TGTGCCAGTAGCCCTTCGGGGTGGCCCGAAGCTTTCTTT	CASSPSGWPEAFF
TRBD1	TRBJ1-1	many	TRBV10-2	14	TGCGCCAGCAGTGGCGGGACAGGGGTACCTGAAGCTTTCTTT	CASSGGTGVPEAFF
.	TRBJ1-1	.	TRBV7-3	13	TGTGCCAGCAGCACCACTCTGAACACTGAAGCTTTCTTT	CASSTTLNTEAFF
.	TRBJ1-1	many	TRBV4-1	15	TGCGCCAGCAGCCACGAAACAGGGTTCCGGGCTGAAGCTTTCTTT	CASSHETGFRAEAFF
.	TRBJ1-4	few	TRBV12-3/TRBV12-4	15	TGTGCCAGCAGCTTGGACAGCTCTCGGTGGGAAAAACTGTTTTTT	CASSLDSSRWEKLFF
.	TRBJ2-3	.	TRBV7-2	15	TGTGCCAGCAGCTTAGCGCACAAAGGGACAGATACGCAGTATTTT	CASSLAHKGTDTQYF
.	TRBJ1-1	.	TRBV19	14	TGTGCCAGTAGTATAAGGCGGACGAACACTGAAGCTTTCTTT	CASSIRRTNTEAFF
TRBD2	TRBJ2-3	few	TRBV30	14	TGTGCCTGGAGTATAGCGGGGGGGACAGATACGCAGTATTTT	CAWSIAGGTDTQYF
TRBD1	TRBJ2-3	medium-sized	TRBV2	14	TGTGCCAGCAGGTGGACAGGGGCCCTGGATACGCAGTATTTT	CASRWTGALDTQYF
.	TRBJ2-5	few	TRBV5-1	17	TGCGCCAGCAGCTTGGCCGCCCTGGCAGGGAATCAAGAGACCCAGTACTTC	CASSLAALAGNQETQYF
.	TRBJ2-7	.	TRBV6-5	15	TGTGCCAGCAGTCAAACCCGGGACAAGACCTACGAGCAGTACTTC	CASSQTRDKTYEQYF
.	TRBJ2-7	many	TRBV5-1	13	TGCGCCAGCAGCCTAGACGCATACTACGAGCAGTACTTC	CASSLDAYYEQYF
.	TRBJ1-1	.	TRBV20-1	10	TGCAGTGCTAGAGGAGGGATGGCTTTCTTT	CSARGGMAFF
TRBD1	TRBJ2-7	many	TRBV7-9	12	TGTGCCAGCAGCGGACAGGCCTACGAGCAGTACTTC	CASSGQAYEQYF
TRBD1	TRBJ2-7	many	TRBV3-1	15	TGTGCCAGCAGCCCCGGGACAGGGGACCGATACGAGCAGTACTTC	CASSPGTGDRYEQYF
.	TRBJ1-3	few	TRBV29-1	13	TGCAGCGTTGAAGTCGGCTCTGGAAACACCATATATTTT	CSVEVGSGNTIYF